Listed here is a single T cell receptor (beta chain). Its antigen has not been determined. No base-level quality is on record; no much larger clone is a single base apart. The germline V gene (reference sequence) gives CDR1 as LNHNV and CDR2 as YYDKDF. The V end loses 0 bases and the J end loses 0 bases, and a stretch of 6 bases separates them. Its CDR3 holds 15 amino acids, cysteine through phenylalanine. Kept here is only the CDR3 DNA, which spans 45 bases and is read in frame from base 1. TCRbeta CDR3 regions were amplified from genomic DNA by means of the immunoSEQ Assay, a bias-controlled multiplex PCR. On the study's bioinformatics: Nucleated cell counts per sample were estimated from amplification of reference gene primers within the assay. To quantify the absolute abundance of each unique TCRbeta CDR3 rearrangement, sequence reads were collapsed and filtered. For each sample, productive Simpson clonality was calculated by taking the square root of Simpson's diversity index across productive rearrangements. In its TCRdb copy, this immuneACCESS table keeps in-frame sequences only and misses some clones. Where compared with another copy, unresolved V genes explain less than half of these, and the others have no known cause. D and trimming were read from the DNA, whereas the V and J calls and clone size are those reported in that table. This sample lists just under 90,000 clones; around nine tenths were detected once. About 2.9% of the sample rests with the top ten.

Each collaborating institution followed its own protocols to collect whole blood in K2EDTA tubes. For TCRbeta analysis, collaborator samples were shipped as frozen whole blood, as isolated PBMCs, or as DNA extracted from either sample type. These data belong to a study of blood T cell repertoires in COVID-19 (TCRdb year 2020). Turning to the overall study: Samples covering the acute and convalescent phases of COVID-19 were provided by collaborators in the United States, Italy and Spain. The samples were drawn from two sources: the first 160 participants of the ongoing ImmuneRACE study, and 1,000 to 1,500 subjects contributed by 6 global collaborators. HLA class I and class II types, where available, came from metadata supplied by the sample provider rather than from assay-based typing. The sample metadata nearly always contained a de-identified subject ID, COVID-19 status, age in years and sex. Subjects who had been exposed to COVID-19, were actively infected with it, or had recovered from it provided the deeply sampled blood TCRbeta repertoires that made up the dataset. The material from the prospective study consisted of cDNA or gDNA derived from T cells, B-cell-depleted T cells, or PBMCs. A freely available public database, intended as a resource for researchers studying the immune response to SARS-CoV-2, is where the repertoires were released. General study outcomes and caveats: The amount of clinical and demographic metadata varied by source and participant and was provided uncurated.

The specimen sequenced was peripheral blood. The chain employs TRBV15 and TRBJ1-3; a tentative D call is TRBD1 (6 bases match). The receptor comes from a woman of 80 years or more with acute or convalescent COVID-19. The nucleotide sequence is TGTGCCACCAGCAGAGACAGGGGCTCTGGAAACACCATATATTTT. Protein translation: CATSRDRGSGNTIYF.